Each of the 30 T cell receptor beta chains below was sequenced from the same sample in a study of long-term antiretroviral therapy in people with HIV. Investigators performed immunoSEQ version v3.0 at survey level. TCRdb's table, derived via immunoSEQ multiplex PCR, lists solely in-frame clones and lacks some. The profile shows 35,000 or so clones, around 94% of them singletons. The material sequenced was unsorted PBMCs, taken 4.1 years after starting antiretroviral therapy. These receptor sequences come from a woman aged 45-59 years with HIV.

This clone was seen only once. This chain joins TRBV5-6 and TRBJ2-7, with D perhaps being TRBD1 or TRBD2 (5 bases each). With 4 bases removed from V and 2 bases from J, the gap between germline ends came to 19 bases. This CDR3 region has 16 residues. Germline-derived CDR1 and CDR2 are SGHDT and YYEEEE. The CDR3 spells CASSQIHGTLAYEQYF. CDR3 sequence (DNA): TGTGCCAGCAGCCAGATACACGGGACGCTAGCCTACGAGCAGTACTTC.

The chain is built from TRBV7-2 and TRBJ2-1; no definite D call. Germline values: CDR1 SGHTA, CDR2 FQGNSA. The CDR3 runs to 15 residues. Trimming pared 1 base from V and 0 bases from J, leaving 7 bases between. CDR3 amino acids: CASSLGSSSYNEQFF. CDR3 DNA sequence: TGTGCCAGCAGCTTAGGGTCTAGCTCCTACAATGAGCAGTTCTTC.

The chain carries TRBV7-2 and TRBJ2-1; 7 bases fit TRBD1. Per germline, CDR1 SGHTA and CDR2 FQGNSA. CDR3 length: 14 residues. V was pared by 2 bases and J by 3 bases, with 1 base of the junction left unmatched. The CDR3 reads CASSLRGRYNEQFF. DNA for the CDR3: TGTGCCAGCAGCTTAAGGGGGCGCTACAATGAGCAGTTCTTC.

This chain uses TRBV9 with TRBJ2-2, with 10 positions matching TRBD1. V trimming: 2 bases; J trimming: 4 bases; junction bases outside the gene matches: 2. Germline lookup yields CDR1 SGDLS and CDR2 YYNGEE. The CDR3 covers 15 residues. The CDR3 DNA sequence: TGTGCCAGCAGCGTCGGGACAGGGGTCACCGGGGAGCTGTTTTTT. Translated, it gives CASSVGTGVTGELFF.

V is TRBV6-6 and J is TRBJ1-4; possible D gene TRBD1, 5 bases. Per the germline V gene, CDR1 is MNHNY and CDR2 is SVGAGI (reference sequence). The CDR3 extends over 15 amino acids. V lost 5 bases and J 4 bases, leaving 14 bases between the germline ends. In DNA form, the CDR3 reads TGTGCCAGCAGTGCCAGGGTCGGACTTAATGAAAAACTGTTTTTT. This sequence encodes CASSARVGLNEKLFF.

This chain joins TRBV4-2 and TRBJ2-3; TRBD2 matches at 7 bases. The CDR3 is 19 residues long. The germline CDR1 and CDR2 sequences are LGHNA and YNFKEQ. Trimming removed 4 bases from V and 5 bases from J; junction bases left unmatched: 21. CDR3 in amino acids: CASSPRGRRGGAAGDTQYF. DNA for the CDR3: TGTGCCAGCAGCCCCCGAGGTCGGCGCGGGGGAGCGGCGGGAGATACGCAGTATTTT.

The DNA of the CDR3 is TGTGCCAGCAGCTCAACGACCGGGAATGAAAAACTGTTTTTT. Translated: CASSSTTGNEKLFF. V usage is TRBV7-9 and J usage is TRBJ1-4; unclear D gene. Germline V lookup: CDR1 SEHNR, CDR2 FQNEAQ (reference sequence). The germline V and J ends were trimmed by 4 bases and 5 bases, with 11 bases remaining between them. The CDR3 extends over 14 amino acids.

The gene calls are TRBV5-1 and TRBJ1-1, with a possible D match to TRBD1 (5 bases). This CDR3 region has 14 residues. V was trimmed by 5 bases and J by 3 bases, leaving 14 bases between them. Looked up from germline, CDR1 is SGHRS and CDR2 is YFSETQ. CDR3 coding DNA: TGCGCCAGCAGGCCGTTGGTAGGGGACACTGAAGCTTTCTTT. It yields the protein CASRPLVGDTEAFF.

This CDR3 reads CASSVGTGVTDTQYF. CDR3 bases: TGTGCCAGCAGCGTAGGGACAGGGGTCACAGATACGCAGTATTTT. This chain links TRBV9 with TRBJ2-3, with TRBD1 identical over 9 bases. The germline CDR1 and CDR2 sequences are SGDLS and YYNGEE. After removal of 0 bases from V and 2 bases from J, the junction contained 1 base not matched to a gene. The CDR3 extends over 15 amino acids.

The chain is built from TRBV6-1 and TRBJ2-3; TRBD1 aligns across 10 bases. V gave up 6 bases and J gave up 5 bases; unmatched junction bases: 5. CDR1 and CDR2 (germline): MNHNS, SASEGT. CDR3 length: 14 amino acids. The CDR3 nucleotides are TGTGCCAGCAGCGAGGGACAGGGGAGAGATACGCAGTATTTT. Its translation: CASSEGQGRDTQYF.

This clone was picked up one time. The chain carries TRBV19 and TRBJ1-3; D is unresolved. Trimming stripped 6 bases from V and 3 bases from J, with 12 bases between. This CDR3 is 14 amino acids long. Germline V lookup: CDR1 LNHDA, CDR2 SQIVND (reference sequence). The CDR3, as DNA: TGTGCCAGTAGCCGGGTAGGGCTTGGAAACACCATATATTTT. It encodes CASSRVGLGNTIYF.

V is TRBV10-1 and J is TRBJ2-7; D remains unclear. The length of the CDR3 is 12 residues. Germline V gene lookup returns CDR1 WNHNN and CDR2 SYGVQD (reference sequence). V lost 10 bases, J lost 3 bases, and 13 bases lay in between. CDR3 protein: CATSDGYYEQYF. DNA for the CDR3: TGCGCCACCTCGGACGGATACTACGAGCAGTACTTC.

The rearrangement joins TRBV27 to TRBJ1-4; possibly TRBD1 for D (6 bases). The CDR3 sequence is 15 residues long. Germline V gene sequence: CDR1 MNHEY, CDR2 SMNVEV (reference sequence). V shed 4 bases and J shed 3 bases, with 12 bases lying between them. The CDR3 loop is CASSSRTDPNEKLFF. DNA of the CDR3: TGTGCCAGCAGTTCTCGGACAGACCCTAATGAAAAACTGTTTTTT.

The V and J genes are TRBV6-5 and TRBJ1-2; D gene uncertain. Trimming took off 2 bases at V and 6 bases at J, with 19 bases between the two ends. CDR1 and CDR2 from the germline V gene are MNHEY and SVGAGI. The CDR3 runs to 16 residues. This chain's CDR3 is CASSYGRRGTRDGYTF. CDR3 DNA: TGTGCCAGCAGTTACGGCAGACGGGGAACTCGGGATGGCTACACCTTC.

This sequence joins TRBV18 and TRBJ2-7; TRBD1 is a possible D gene (5 bases). Trimming cost V 4 bases and J 4 bases, with 11 bases left between them. The CDR3 has 13 amino acids. Germline values: CDR1 KGHSH, CDR2 LQKENI. The CDR3 protein is CASSQGIEYEQYF. In DNA form, the CDR3 reads TGTGCCAGCTCACAGGGGATAGAGTACGAGCAGTACTTC.

This rearrangement joins TRBV5-6 to TRBJ2-5; 8 nucleotides align to TRBD1. Trimming at V came to 0 bases and at J to 0 bases, leaving 4 bases not matched to a gene. The CDR3 length is 16 residues. Germline V CDR1 and CDR2: SGHDT, YYEEEE. CDR3 sequence (DNA): TGTGCCAGCAGCTTGGGGACAGGGTGGAACCAAGAGACCCAGTACTTC. This translates into CASSLGTGWNQETQYF.

The chain recombines TRBV6-5 with TRBJ2-3; TRBD2 matches 8 bases. This CDR3 region has 16 residues. Germline V CDR1 and CDR2: MNHEY, SVGAGI. V shed 3 bases, J shed 1 base, and the junction held 6 bases outside the gene matches. The CDR3 DNA reads TGTGCCAGCAGTTATCGACCGGGACTAGGCACAGATACGCAGTATTTT. Residues: CASSYRPGLGTDTQYF.

This rearrangement joins TRBV6-1 to TRBJ2-7; the match to TRBD1 covers 7 bases. The germline V gene has CDR1 MNHNS and CDR2 SASEGT. The CDR3 totals 14 residues. V shed 7 bases, J shed 0 bases, and the junction held 6 bases outside the gene matches. For the CDR3, the DNA is TGTGCCAGCAAGAGGGGGACAGACTCCTACGAGCAGTACTTC. Residues: CASKRGTDSYEQYF.

The rearrangement joins TRBV6-5 to TRBJ2-2, with D perhaps TRBD1 (6 bases). V lost 6 bases and J 2 bases, leaving 13 bases between the germline ends. The CDR3 is made up of 15 amino acids. Germline CDR1 is MNHEY and CDR2 is SVGAGI. As DNA, the CDR3 is TGTGCCAGCAGCTCCGGGACAAAAAACACCGGGGAGCTGTTTTTT. Amino acids: CASSSGTKNTGELFF.

The CDR3 is CASSLDWTGGVYGYTF. The CDR3 nucleotides are TGTGCCAGCAGCTTAGATTGGACAGGGGGCGTCTATGGCTACACCTTC. This rearrangement joins TRBV7-9 to TRBJ1-2; 11 bases line up with TRBD1. CDR1 is SEHNR, CDR2 FQNEAQ, per germline (reference sequence). The CDR3 is made up of 16 amino acids. Unmatched junction bases numbered 5, after V lost 1 base and J lost 4 bases.

The chain links TRBV12-5 to TRBJ2-7, with 8 bases matching TRBD1. CDR3 length: 13 amino acids. Germline values: CDR1 LGHNT, CDR2 FRNRAP. V was clipped by 0 bases and J by 9 bases; unmatched bases: 4. CDR3 in DNA: TGTGCTAGTGGTTTGGTGCAGGGGGCCGGGCAGTACTTC. Translating it yields CASGLVQGAGQYF.

The V call is TRBV19, the J call TRBJ1-5; the D is unclear. The CDR3 has 15 residues. The V gene's germline CDR1 is LNHDA and CDR2 SQIVND (reference sequence). V lost 3 bases to trimming and J lost 4 bases, with 13 bases between them. CDR3 residues: CASSMAPVGNQPQHF. The CDR3 DNA follows: TGTGCCAGTAGTATGGCGCCGGTCGGGAATCAGCCCCAGCATTTT. Full variable domain (missing parts from reference TRBV19 and TRBJ1-5): DGGITQSPKYLFRKEGQNVTLSCEQNLNHDAMYWYRQDPGQGLRLIYYSQIVNDFQKGDIAEGYSVSREKKESFPLTVTSAQKNPTAFYLCASSMAPVGNQPQHFGDGTRLSIL.

The genes are TRBV29-1 and TRBJ1-1; 11 bases are shared with TRBD1. Per germline, CDR1 SQVTM and CDR2 ANQGSEA. J was trimmed by 6 bases and V by 7 bases; bases with no gene match: 7. This CDR3 comprises 13 residues. For the CDR3, the DNA is TGCAGCGGAGGACAGGGGGCGAGTTCTGAAGCTTTCTTT. Translation gives CSGGQGASSEAFF.

The chain has TRBV6-1 and TRBJ2-4; D gene uncertain. This CDR3 is built from 16 residues. CDR1 MNHNS and CDR2 SASEGT come from the germline V gene. V shed 2 bases and J shed 9 bases, with 20 bases lying between them. This CDR3 is CASSEIASLSVSIQYF. In DNA, the CDR3 is TGTGCCAGCAGTGAAATTGCCTCCCTATCCGTCAGCATTCAGTACTTC.

Here the CDR3 DNA reads TGTGCCAGCAGCGTAGCGGGAGGAGGTGAAAAACTGTTTTTT. Residues: CASSVAGGGEKLFF. V usage is TRBV9 and J usage is TRBJ1-4, with unresolved D. Between the trimmed V and J ends, which lost 0 bases and 7 bases, there was a span of 10 bases. The V gene's germline CDR1 is SGDLS and CDR2 YYNGEE. The CDR3 contains 14 residues.

This chain links TRBV11-2 with TRBJ2-7; D is uncertain. This CDR3 comprises 15 residues. V dropped 0 bases and J dropped 2 bases, with 11 bases sitting between them. Germline V gene lookup returns CDR1 SGHAT and CDR2 FQNNGV. The CDR3 nucleotides are TGTGCCAGCAGCTTAGATACCAGCGTGACCTACGAGCAGTACTTC. This translates into CASSLDTSVTYEQYF.

The chain joins TRBV5-1 to TRBJ2-4; weak D call: TRBD2 (6 bases). The length of the CDR3 is 15 residues. Trimming cost V 0 bases and J 5 bases, with 12 bases left between them. The germline V gene encodes CDR1 SGHRS and CDR2 YFSETQ. The CDR3 loop is CASSLAPGGENIQYF. The CDR3 DNA follows: TGCGCCAGCAGCTTGGCCCCGGGCGGGGAAAACATTCAGTACTTC.

The J gene is TRBJ2-7, the V gene TRBV7-9; D unclear. This CDR3 contains 15 residues. The V gene lost 0 bases and the J gene lost 5 bases, with 14 bases spanning the gap. The germline V gene encodes CDR1 SEHNR and CDR2 FQNEAQ (reference sequence). CDR3 protein: CASSLALGIPNEQYF. CDR3 nucleotides: TGTGCCAGCAGCTTAGCGCTCGGAATACCTAACGAGCAGTACTTC.

This rearrangement joins TRBV4-1 to TRBJ1-1; unclear D gene. This CDR3 comprises 11 residues. Germline lookup yields CDR1 MGHRA and CDR2 YSYEKL. Trimming stripped 0 bases from V and 11 bases from J, with 7 bases between. The CDR3 region has the DNA TGCGCCAGCAGCCAAGATAGGAGTGCTTTCTTT. Translated, it gives CASSQDRSAFF.

The chain is built from TRBV6-6 and TRBJ2-5, with D tentatively TRBD2 (6 bases). Germline assignment: CDR1 MNHNY and CDR2 SVGAGI (reference sequence). This CDR3 is 15 amino acids long. V was shortened by 4 bases and J by 3 bases, with 15 bases between the two germline ends. The CDR3 sequence is CASSCQGLGKETQYF. CDR3 nucleotide sequence: TGTGCCAGCAGTTGCCAGGGACTGGGCAAAGAGACCCAGTACTTC.